This T cell receptor beta chain was sequenced in a study of T cells in women clearing cervical HPV infection. Study findings and constraints: Richness plus V gene abundances separated cases from controls with AUC over 0.8.

As regards this clone: Its antigen is still unknown.

The protocol was immunoSEQ multiplex PCR, while the TCRdb copy is restricted to in-frame clones and leaves out a portion. The sample totals some 25,000 clones. The TCR sequence derives from a woman aged 18 to 75 with a cervical HPV16 infection that either progressed to CIN3+ or cleared (not recorded which). Source material: blood buffy coat.

The CDR3 sequence is CASSDPGGYEQYF. The sequenced CDR3 bases are TGTGCCAGCAGCGACCCCGGGGGCTACGAG. The chain recombines TRBV5-4 with TRBJ2-7; tentatively, D is TRBD2 (6 bases). The CDR3 goes on 3 residues after the read ends, and that part is filled in from the germline J gene. Trimming took off 4 bases at V and 3 bases at J, with 11 bases between the two ends. CDR1 and CDR2 from the germline V gene are SGHNT and YYREEE (reference sequence). CDR3 length equals 13 residues.